Listed below are T cell receptor beta chains from one sample, sequenced in a study of brain metastases from non-small cell lung cancer. The method was immunoSEQ multiplex PCR; TCRdb's version includes in-frame clones alone and lacks a portion of them. The data show several hundred clones, roughly nine tenths seen once. The sample consisted of primary lung tumor tissue. These receptors were taken from a donor at least 40 years old with non-small cell lung cancer. Each CDR3 is given with its conserved first and last residue. The D gene is left open where the match is weak. The listing skips clone size in some rows; elsewhere it reads once, few, many or a size class.

TRBV30	-	TRBJ2-7	-	TGTGCCTGGAGTGTACTGGGCGCAGAGTACGAGCAGTACTTC	CAWSVLGAEYEQYF
TRBV5-1	-	TRBJ2-7	-	TGCGCCAGCACCCTTGACGTCGCCCTCGGGGGCGAGCAGTACTTC	CASTLDVALGGEQYF
TRBV28	-	TRBJ1-3	-	TGTGCCAGCAGTGAACGGAGAAGGTATCAAGGAAACACCATATATTTT	CASSERRRYQGNTIYF
TRBV5-6	-	TRBJ2-5	-	TGTGCCAGCAGCTTGGCCGGGAGAGGCGCCCAGGAGACCCAGTACTTC	CASSLAGRGAQETQYF
TRBV9	few	TRBJ2-7	TRBD2	TGTGCCAGCAGCCCGGGGGCGGGAGGCCTGAGCTCCTACGAGCAGTACTTC	CASSPGAGGLSSYEQYF
TRBV6-5	-	TRBJ2-5	TRBD2	TGTGCCACCCGGACCGGACTAGCGGGTCAAGAGACCCAGTACTTC	CATRTGLAGQETQYF
TRBV28	-	TRBJ2-2	-	TGTGCCAGCAGTCCCGGTGGGGGCCTAGTCACCGGGGAGCTGTTTTTT	CASSPGGGLVTGELFF
TRBV12-3/TRBV12-4	few	TRBJ2-3	-	TGTGCCAGCAGTGCAGGAAATACGCAGTATTTT	CASSAGNTQYF
TRBV5-6	-	TRBJ2-7	-	TGTGCCAGCAGCTTGTCTGTCGAGCAGTACTTC	CASSLSVEQYF
TRBV6-6	-	TRBJ1-4	-	TGTGCCAGCAGGAACACGGACAGACCAGAAAAACTGTTTTTT	CASRNTDRPEKLFF
TRBV2	-	TRBJ2-2	TRBD1	TGTGCCAGCAGTGCGCAGGGGGACACCGGGGAGCTGTTTTTT	CASSAQGDTGELFF
TRBV15	-	TRBJ1-1	-	TGTGCCACCAGCCATATTGTGCATGGGGGGACTGAAGCTTTCTTT	CATSHIVHGGTEAFF
TRBV5-6	-	TRBJ2-7	-	TGTGCCAGCAGTGGTGGCATAGAGCAGTACTTC	CASSGGIEQYF